This record concerns one TCR beta chain sequence. The clone's antigen remains unknown. The record has no base qualities; no much larger clone is one base away. This entry comes from a study of post-analysis software for immune sequencing data (dated by TCRdb to about 2015). Turning to the overall study: The recorded disease courses included relapsing-remitting, secondary progressive and progressive-relapsing multiple sclerosis, and some patients had no subtype annotation. The multiple sclerosis patient repertoires were compared with 11 previously published healthy control repertoires from donors aged about 6 to 26 years. A subset of samples was prepared in parallel using single-end sample barcoding, then pooled and co-amplified after Illumina adapter ligation.

The protocol used for the library was PCR. Instrument on record: Illumina HiSeq 2500. To reduce PCR and sequencing biases, unique molecular identifiers were incorporated into the TCR beta cDNA libraries. Some 500,000 cDNA molecules were obtained per 1 to 10 million input T cells, so each molecule approximated one T cell. The patient libraries were prepared and sequenced with the same protocol used for the earlier healthy control dataset. Within a given batch, samples were prepared together, multiplexed and sequenced on the same HiSeq lane. The authors' pipeline ran thus. Raw barcoded reads were processed with MIGEC, discarding single-read molecular identifier groups before consensus assembly and CDR3 extraction. VDJtools was used for post-analysis of the clonotype tables, with diversity normalized by down-sampling every dataset to the smallest sample size. In repertoire overlap clustering, CDR3 amino acid sequences, but not nucleotide sequences, were matched to correct batch-related cross-sample contamination. Using fastp trimming at Q25 and MiXCR clonotype assembly, TCRdb reanalyzed the public sequencing data and kept in-frame beta chains. Here each entry gathers all rows of one CDR3 protein and keeps the most common genes and DNA. TCRdb's processing, not the authors', yielded these V and J calls. The sample has approximately 630,000 distinct CDR3 sequences on record, more than 50% of them singletons. Jointly, the top ten make up approximately 11% of the sample.

TCR beta repertoires were profiled from peripheral blood of roughly 13 young patients with multiple sclerosis to demonstrate the VDJtools post-analysis software. Multiple sclerosis patients were children and adolescents aged roughly 6 to 17 years. CDR1 and CDR2, looked up from the germline V gene (reference sequence), are MNHEY and SMNVEV. The CDR3 measures 16 amino acids from cysteine to phenylalanine. The kept DNA is CDR3 alone, 48 bases in frame from the first base. Compared with germline, V lacks 0 bases and J lacks 1 base; bases without a gene match: 4. General study outcomes and caveats: When samples were clustered directly using the F measure, samples prepared in the same batch co-clustered strongly, which prompted a batch-effect correction. Significantly lower normalized Chao1 diversity was found in multiple sclerosis patients than in controls, suggesting substantial peripheral T-cell clonal expansion. The multiple sclerosis patient group was slightly younger than the control group. Roughly 5 TRBV segments, including TRBV5-6, TRBV5-1 and TRBV20-1, were significantly more frequent in patients than controls.

This clonotype was obtained from a girl aged 2 to 10 with multiple sclerosis. The chain links TRBV27 with TRBJ2-3; 7 central nucleotides agree with TRBD2. Input material: blood. The CDR3 region reads CASSLSASGGTDTQYF. At the DNA level, the sequence is TGTGCCAGCAGTTTATCGGCTAGCGGAGGCACAGATACGCAGTATTTT.